This TCR beta chain was identified during a study of T-cell memory formation after mild COVID-19. Study results and caveats: Those CD4+ clones that contracted were mainly in CM and EM (CD8+ ones in EMRA). Second-wave clones peaking on day 37 lacked confirmed SARS-CoV-2 specificity. A second wave expanding day 15 to 37 was CD4+-biased; contracting clones were balanced.

Turning to this clonotype: The target antigen is unknown.

CDR3 length: 13 residues. V lost 0 bases and J 6 bases, leaving 6 bases between the germline ends. Germline CDR1 is SGDLS and CDR2 is YYNGEE. From 5'RACE with constant-segment primers came TCR alpha and TCR beta cDNA libraries that carried sample barcodes and UMIs. Each CDR3 protein gets one entry after TCRdb re-called the 5' RACE reads with MiXCR. The sample consists of under 300,000 distinct CDR3 sequences, about a sixth of them appearing once. The sample taken for sequencing was PBMCs or a T cell subset sorted from them (not recorded which). The receptor's source is a man younger than 35 who had mild COVID-19 (a few samples of this study predate the infection). Cell type and time point are not known. The V call is TRBV9, the J call TRBJ2-2, with a possible D match to TRBD2 (5 bases). The CDR3 nucleotides read TGTGCCAGCAGCGTAGTCGGGGCCGGGGAGCTGTTTTTT. Protein sequence: CASSVVGAGELFF. Full variable domain (missing parts from reference TRBV9 and TRBJ2-2): DSGVTQTPKHLITATGQRVTLRCSPRSGDLSVYWYQQSLDQGLQFLIQYYNGEERAKGNILERFSAQQFPDLHSELNLSSLELGDSALYFCASSVVGAGELFFGEGSRLTVL.